This TCR beta chain was retrieved from a study of human T cells and chemical hapten exposure. Whole-study findings and limits: With DPC sensitization, TCRs exceeding 1 in 1000 frequency showed no change.

TCRdb passed the RACE reads through MiXCR, listing each CDR3 protein once. The table shows over 100,000 distinct CDR3 sequences, with 9.2% occurring only once. Germline V gene data show CDR1 as SGHRS and CDR2 as YFSETQ. The CDR3 spans 16 residues. About this clonotype: Its antigen is unidentified. Relative to the germline gene, one junction end is altered; a read error may explain this.

Time point reported: patch test 2, 6 weeks after DPC sensitization. Described treatment: therapeutic diphenylcyclopropenone sensitization with weekly scalp DPC. This receptor was identified in a middle-aged woman with alopecia areata. Some clones in this sample may be carry-over from other donors' samples. The V call is TRBV5-1, the J call TRBJ1-1, with 9 bases aligning to TRBD1. This specimen consisted of whole blood, obtained in connection with sensitization to the hapten diphenylcyclopropenone (DPC). Here the CDR3 reads CASSPYSGTGNTEVFF. The DNA of the CDR3 is TGCGCCAGCAGTCCATACTCCGGGACAGGGAACACTGAAGTTTTCTTT.